This is a list of T cell receptor beta chains from one sample in a study of T cell clonotyping in hematopoietic cell transplantation. Method: immunoSEQ multiplex PCR; TCRdb's copy keeps in-frame clones and lacks some. This repertoire shows approximately 8,700 clones, more than 85% found once; its top ten account for 25% to 30%. Source: peripheral blood mononuclear cells, taken before stem cell transplant. The receptor source for this set is a woman between 55 and 75 years old with acute myeloid leukemia. Some clones in this sample may be carry-over from other donors' samples. The CDR3 runs from the conserved cysteine through the conserved F or W. Each record gives: D gene, CDR3 length, clone size, J gene, V gene, CDR3 protein, CDR3 DNA. The D gene is left open where the match is weak. Size values are once, few and many counts, or a class for expanded clones, and some rows have none.

d_call: TRBD1
cdr3_length: 18
clone_size: -
j_call: TRBJ1-4
v_call: TRBV23-1
cdr3_aa: CASSLRDREKPTNEKLFF
cdr3_nt: TGCGCCAGCAGTCTCCGGGACAGGGAGAAGCCTACTAATGAAAAACTGTTTTTT

d_call: TRBD2
cdr3_length: 17
clone_size: -
j_call: TRBJ2-5
v_call: TRBV28
cdr3_aa: CASSLGLAGQTGETQYF
cdr3_nt: TGTGCCAGCAGTTTAGGGCTAGCGGGTCAGACAGGCGAGACCCAGTACTTC

d_call: -
cdr3_length: 15
clone_size: -
j_call: TRBJ2-1
v_call: TRBV7-6
cdr3_aa: CASKKESVGYNEQFF
cdr3_nt: TGTGCCAGCAAAAAGGAGTCCGTGGGCTACAATGAGCAGTTCTTC

d_call: -
cdr3_length: 14
clone_size: few
j_call: TRBJ2-3
v_call: TRBV30
cdr3_aa: CAWARLISTDTQYF
cdr3_nt: TGTGCCTGGGCCCGACTCATTAGCACAGATACGCAGTATTTT

d_call: -
cdr3_length: 16
clone_size: -
j_call: TRBJ1-2
v_call: TRBV5-1
cdr3_aa: CASSPEPGLSLYGYTF
cdr3_nt: TGCGCCAGCAGCCCTGAGCCGGGACTGTCGCTCTATGGCTACACCTTC

d_call: -
cdr3_length: 15
clone_size: -
j_call: TRBJ2-1
v_call: TRBV19
cdr3_aa: CASSMVGTPDGEQFF
cdr3_nt: TGTGCCAGTAGTATGGTCGGGACCCCAGACGGTGAGCAGTTCTTC

d_call: -
cdr3_length: 12
clone_size: -
j_call: TRBJ1-2
v_call: TRBV30
cdr3_aa: CAWGGRLDGYTF
cdr3_nt: TGTGCCTGGGGGGGGAGGCTCGATGGCTACACCTTC

d_call: TRBD1
cdr3_length: 15
clone_size: -
j_call: TRBJ1-1
v_call: TRBV6-5
cdr3_aa: CASITLGGMNTEAFF
cdr3_nt: TGTGCCAGCATCACATTAGGGGGCATGAACACTGAAGCTTTCTTT

d_call: -
cdr3_length: 12
clone_size: -
j_call: TRBJ1-2
v_call: TRBV29-1
cdr3_aa: CSGYDNGRPGTF
cdr3_nt: TGCAGCGGGTACGATAACGGAAGGCCGGGGACCTTC

d_call: -
cdr3_length: 13
clone_size: -
j_call: TRBJ2-7
v_call: TRBV11-3
cdr3_aa: CASSWVQGSEQYF
cdr3_nt: TGTGCCAGCAGTTGGGTGCAGGGTAGCGAGCAGTACTTC

d_call: -
cdr3_length: 11
clone_size: -
j_call: TRBJ1-1
v_call: TRBV7-9
cdr3_aa: CASSPVDEAFF
cdr3_nt: TGTGCCAGCAGCCCGGTGGACGAAGCTTTCTTT